The present T cell receptor beta chain was sequenced within a study of molecular identifiers for immune sequencing clone quantification. TCRdb passed the PCR reads through MiXCR, listing each CDR3 protein once. The data contain more than 450,000 distinct CDR3 sequences, over 20% of them singletons. V lost 3 bases, J lost 1 base, and 8 bases stayed unmatched. Germline-derived CDR1 and CDR2 are SGHRS and YFSETQ. The CDR3 loop spans 16 amino acids. Sample: naive CD8+ T cells from blood, with Jurkat cell RNA spiked in. Subset denoted: FACS-sorted CD8+CD4-CCR7+CD45RA+ naive T cells. The V gene is TRBV5-1, the J gene TRBJ1-2; 8 bases agree with TRBD1. The receptor was isolated from a human donor in good health. Some libraries in this study had Jurkat cell RNA spiked in. This chain's CDR3 is CASSSRQGFYNYGYTF. The CDR3 region has the DNA TGCGCCAGCAGCTCCCGACAGGGGTTTTATAACTATGGCTACACCTTC.